The 31 T cell receptor beta chains in this list originate from one sample, sequenced in a study of OX40 agonist ivuxolimab in advanced cancers. Method: immunoSEQ multiplex PCR; TCRdb's copy keeps in-frame clones and lacks some. The sample carries about 53,000 clones, roughly 80% recorded once. This sample comprised CD4+ or CD8+ T cells sorted from blood, obtained in a trial of the OX40 agonist ivuxolimab. These receptors all stem from an adult with an advanced solid tumor such as melanoma, head and neck, liver or kidney cancer.

This chain joins TRBV28 and TRBJ1-2; D not certain. V gave up 5 bases and J gave up 5 bases, with 6 bases separating them. Germline V gives CDR1 MDHEN, CDR2 SYDVKM. CDR3 length: 11 amino acids. The CDR3 loop reads CASSKLYGYTF. CDR3 DNA: TGTGCCAGCAGTAAGTTATATGGCTACACCTTC.

The chain is built from TRBV19 and TRBJ1-6, with D possibly being TRBD1 (6 bases). Trimming shortened V by 9 bases and J by 5 bases, and 14 bases separated the two germline ends. This CDR3 is 14 amino acids long. The V gene's germline CDR1 is LNHDA and CDR2 SQIVND (reference sequence). This CDR3 is CASRIGGNNSPLHF. The CDR3 nucleotides are TGTGCCAGCAGAATAGGGGGAAATAATTCACCCCTCCACTTT.

A note on this clone: One end of the junction fails to match germline, which may point to a read error. The chain joins TRBV7-7 to TRBJ2-5; D possibly uses TRBD1 or TRBD2 (5 bases each). The better agreement between TRBJ2-7 and the DNA end casts doubt on the J call. CDR3 length equals 13 residues. Per germline, CDR1 SSHAT and CDR2 FNYEAQ (reference sequence). The CDR3 sequence: CASSSGPSYEQYF. The CDR3 DNA reads as TGTGCTAGCAGCTCGGGACCGTCCTACGAGCAGTACTTC.

This clone was observed once. This rearrangement joins TRBV7-9 to TRBJ2-5, with no clear D. Trimming left V 5 bases short and J 4 bases short, with 11 bases between. The CDR3 contains 13 residues. Per germline, CDR1 SEHNR and CDR2 FQNEAQ (reference sequence). The CDR3 coding sequence is TGTGCCAGCAGCAATACACCCGCAGAGACCCAGTACTTC. Its protein is CASSNTPAETQYF. The full variable domain, completed using reference TRBV7-9 and TRBJ2-5, is DTGVSQNPRHKITKRGQNVTFRCDPISEHNRLYWYRQTLGQGPEFLTYFQNEAQLEKSRLLSDRFSAERPKGSFSTLEIQRTEQGDSAMYLCASSNTPAETQYFGPGTRLLVL.

The chain uses TRBV5-1 and TRBJ1-3; D may be TRBD1 (5 bases). The CDR3 is 14 amino acids. With 5 bases removed from V and 0 bases from J, the gap between germline ends came to 9 bases. CDR1 and CDR2 from the germline V gene are SGHRS and YFSETQ. CDR3 sequence (DNA): TGCGCCAGCAGAGACAGCGTCTCTGGAAACACCATATATTTT. This sequence encodes CASRDSVSGNTIYF.

V and J are TRBV18 and TRBJ2-7, with 9 bases that match TRBD1. There are 17 residues in the CDR3. V was clipped by 6 bases and J by 3 bases; unmatched bases: 15. CDR1 and CDR2 from the germline V gene are KGHSH and LQKENI. The CDR3 sequence is CASSPQAGQGRGYEQYF. DNA for the CDR3: TGTGCCAGCTCCCCCCAAGCCGGACAGGGGCGCGGCTACGAGCAGTACTTC. Filled out from reference TRBV18 and TRBJ2-7, the complete variable domain reads NAGVMQNPRHLVRRRGQEARLRCSPMKGHSHVYWYRQLPEEGLKFMVYLQKENIIDESGMPKERFSAEFPKEGPSILRIQQVVRGDSAAYFCASSPQAGQGRGYEQYFGPGTRLTVT.

The DNA for the CDR3 is TGTGCCAGCTCACCGAATACAGGTTCCTCCTACGAGCAGTACTTC. The encoded protein is CASSPNTGSSYEQYF. The rearrangement joins TRBV18 to TRBJ2-7; possibly TRBD1 for D (5 bases). V was pared by 3 bases and J by 0 bases, with 12 bases between. Germline CDR1 is KGHSH and CDR2 is LQKENI. This CDR3 comprises 15 residues.

The rearrangement uses TRBV27 and TRBJ1-4; possible D gene TRBD1, 5 bases. Germline assignment: CDR1 MNHEY and CDR2 SMNVEV (reference sequence). The ends were cut back, 0 bases at V and 0 bases at J, with 8 bases in the middle. The CDR3 consists of 16 residues. CDR3 amino acids: CASSLSTVTTNEKLFF. CDR3 coding DNA: TGTGCCAGCAGTTTATCGACAGTAACAACTAATGAAAAACTGTTTTTT.

J is TRBJ2-5 and V is TRBV4-1, with 9 bases that match TRBD2. CDR3 length equals 18 residues. The trim removed 2 bases at V and 1 base at J, leaving 11 bases unmatched. Per germline, CDR1 MGHRA and CDR2 YSYEKL. The CDR3: CASSQRTSVPTFQETQYF. CDR3 sequence (DNA): TGCGCCAGCAGCCAACGGACTAGCGTACCAACCTTCCAAGAGACCCAGTACTTC.

The chain is built from TRBV11-2 and TRBJ1-2, with 7 bases that match TRBD1. V was clipped by 5 bases and J by 7 bases; unmatched bases: 7. Germline lookup yields CDR1 SGHAT and CDR2 FQNNGV. There are 13 residues in the CDR3. The CDR3 here is CASSQQGTSGYTF. The DNA of the CDR3 is TGTGCCAGCAGCCAACAGGGGACTTCTGGCTACACCTTC.

J is TRBJ2-1 and V is TRBV19, with D possibly being TRBD2 (5 bases). The length of the CDR3 is 14 residues. The V end lost 7 bases, the J end lost 4 bases, and 14 bases lay between the germline ends. Germline CDR1 and CDR2: LNHDA and SQIVND (reference sequence). The CDR3 loop reads CASTRETLYNEQFF. CDR3 in DNA: TGTGCCAGTACGAGGGAAACACTTTACAATGAGCAGTTCTTC.

The gene calls are TRBV7-3 and TRBJ2-3, with 16 positions matching TRBD2. V lost 5 bases to trimming and J lost 3 bases; unmatched junction nucleotides: 8. CDR1 SGHTA and CDR2 FQGTGA come from the germline V gene. The CDR3 length is 18 residues. CDR3 bases: TGTGCCAGCAGCGAGGGGACTAGCGGGGGGGCCTGGACAGATACGCAGTATTTT. Translation: CASSEGTSGGAWTDTQYF.

This chain uses TRBV15 with TRBJ2-4; 7 bases map to TRBD2. Germline V gene lookup returns CDR1 LNHNV and CDR2 YYDKDF (reference sequence). The CDR3 has 18 residues. V shed 0 bases and J 0 bases; nucleotides not matched to a gene: 8. CDR3 sequence (DNA): TGTGCCACCAGCAGAGATCATGCGGGGGACCTAGCCAAAAACATTCAGTACTTC. This sequence encodes CATSRDHAGDLAKNIQYF.

This clone has just a few counts. The CDR3 DNA is TGCGCCAGCAGAGGGACAGGGGGCACGTCGTTAATGAACACTGAAGCTTTCTTT. Translated, it gives CASRGTGGTSLMNTEAFF. The V and J genes are TRBV5-1 and TRBJ1-1, with 12 bases fitting TRBD1. CDR1 and CDR2 from the germline V gene are SGHRS and YFSETQ. The CDR3 is 18 residues long. V gave up 5 bases and J gave up 0 bases; unmatched junction bases: 11.

The chain is built from TRBV10-3 and TRBJ2-2; D uncertain. Germline V CDR1 and CDR2: ENHRY, SYGVKD. The CDR3 sequence is 16 residues long. Trimming removed 8 bases from V and 4 bases from J, with 20 bases in between. The CDR3 loop reads CAIGGTSHRSTGELFF. In nucleotides, the CDR3 is TGTGCCATCGGCGGAACCTCCCATCGGAGCACCGGGGAGCTGTTTTTT.

The chain recombines TRBV29-1 with TRBJ2-3, with D unresolved. The CDR3 contains 13 residues. From germline, CDR1 is SQVTM and CDR2 ANQGSEA. V was pared by 6 bases and J by 4 bases, with 14 bases between. The CDR3, as DNA: TGCAGCGTAATTTTGATAGCAGCAGATACGCAGTATTTT. Amino acids: CSVILIAADTQYF.

The chain links TRBV5-1 to TRBJ1-4; 11 positions match TRBD1. This CDR3 has 15 residues. CDR1 and CDR2 (germline): SGHRS, YFSETQ. V gave up 0 bases and J gave up 9 bases; unmatched junction bases: 4. This CDR3 is CASSLGTGGTKKLFF. CDR3 sequence (DNA): TGCGCCAGCAGCTTGGGGACAGGGGGCACGAAAAAACTGTTTTTT.

This clone was seen a single time. The chain joins TRBV12-5 to TRBJ1-2; D is uncertain. Germline V gene data show CDR1 as LGHNT and CDR2 as FRNRAP. V was cut by 6 bases and J by 5 bases, with 10 bases left in between. There are 12 residues in the CDR3. The CDR3 sequence: CASGYQGYGYTF. The CDR3 nucleotides read TGTGCTAGTGGCTACCAAGGGTATGGCTACACCTTC.

This clone has only a few counts. The chain joins TRBV30 to TRBJ2-6; 9 bases agree with TRBD1. J gave up 4 bases and V 2 bases, and 6 bases lay outside the gene matches. This CDR3 is 16 amino acids long. Germline CDR1 is GTSNPN and CDR2 is SVGIG (reference sequence). CDR3 sequence reads: CAWSMTGGSGANVLTF. The CDR3 DNA reads TGTGCCTGGAGTATGACAGGGGGGTCAGGGGCCAACGTCCTGACTTTC.

This sequence joins TRBV18 and TRBJ2-1; D unresolved. Trimming cost V 0 bases and J 5 bases, with 5 bases left between them. Per germline, CDR1 KGHSH and CDR2 LQKENI. CDR3 length equals 13 residues. This CDR3 is CASSPPSHNEQFF. CDR3 sequence (DNA): TGTGCCAGCTCACCACCGAGCCACAATGAGCAGTTCTTC. Together with reference TRBV18 and TRBJ2-1, the CDR3 gives the full variable domain: NAGVMQNPRHLVRRRGQEARLRCSPMKGHSHVYWYRQLPEEGLKFMVYLQKENIIDESGMPKERFSAEFPKEGPSILRIQQVVRGDSAAYFCASSPPSHNEQFFGPGTRLTVL.

There are many counts of this clone. The rearrangement links TRBV7-6 to TRBJ1-5; no definite D call. CDR1 is SGHVS, CDR2 FNYEAQ, per germline. V was cut by 2 bases and J by 3 bases, with 11 bases left in between. The CDR3 totals 15 residues. DNA for the CDR3: TGTGCCAGCAGCTTAACGGGGAACAACAATCAGCCCCAGCATTTT. Its translation is CASSLTGNNNQPQHF.

The chain has TRBV6-5 and TRBJ2-2, with unresolved D. CDR1 is MNHEY, CDR2 SVGAGI, per germline. This CDR3 spans 15 amino acids. Trimming took off 5 bases at V and 2 bases at J, with 12 bases between the two ends. CDR3 residues: CASSKAAANTGELFF. In DNA, the CDR3 is TGTGCCAGCAGTAAGGCGGCTGCCAACACCGGGGAGCTGTTTTTT.

The V call is TRBV7-9, the J call TRBJ1-1; D gene ambiguous. Germline V lookup: CDR1 SEHNR, CDR2 FQNEAQ (reference sequence). V was shortened by 5 bases and J by 8 bases, with 15 bases between the two germline ends. The CDR3 is 13 residues long. The CDR3 protein is CASSPSRSLEAFF. CDR3 DNA: TGTGCCAGCAGCCCGTCCCGCAGCCTCGAAGCTTTCTTT.

The J gene is TRBJ2-2, the V gene TRBV19, with 7 positions matching TRBD2. With V trimmed by 5 bases and J by 1 base, 7 bases remained unmatched. Germline assignment: CDR1 LNHDA and CDR2 SQIVND (reference sequence). The CDR3 sequence is 16 residues long. The CDR3 protein is CASSPSTSWNTGELFF. In DNA form, the CDR3 reads TGTGCCAGTAGTCCGTCGACTAGCTGGAACACCGGGGAGCTGTTTTTT.

The rearrangement uses TRBV15 and TRBJ1-2; tentatively, D is TRBD1 (5 bases). Germline CDR1 LNHNV, CDR2 YYDKDF (reference sequence). The CDR3 extends over 13 amino acids. V dropped 1 base and J dropped 4 bases, with 7 bases sitting between them. The CDR3 nucleotides read TGTGCCACCAGCAGAGTAGGGACCTATGGCTACACCTTC. It encodes CATSRVGTYGYTF.

This clone turned up a few times. The rearrangement uses TRBV30 and TRBJ1-2; 8 bases fit TRBD1. The CDR3 is 15 amino acids. From germline, CDR1 is GTSNPN and CDR2 SVGIG (reference sequence). Trimming at V came to 2 bases and at J to 2 bases, leaving 7 bases not matched to a gene. This CDR3 is CAWSPRDRRNYGYTF. The DNA for the CDR3 is TGTGCCTGGAGTCCCCGGGACAGGCGAAACTATGGCTACACCTTC.

This clone has only one observation. The chain combines TRBV18 with TRBJ2-1, with unresolved D. With 2 bases removed from V and 7 bases from J, the gap between germline ends came to 9 bases. Germline loops: CDR1 KGHSH, CDR2 LQKENI. The CDR3 runs 13 residues. CDR3 in DNA: TGTGCCAGCTCACCAACCGGTGAGAATGAGCAGTTCTTC. Translating it yields CASSPTGENEQFF.

The chain couples TRBV5-6 to TRBJ1-4; D unresolved. V was cut by 1 base and J by 0 bases, with 7 bases left in between. This CDR3 contains 15 residues. In germline, CDR1 is SGHDT, CDR2 YYEEEE. The CDR3 nucleotides are TGTGCCAGCAGCTTGAGGGTAGCAACTAATGAAAAACTGTTTTTT. Protein: CASSLRVATNEKLFF.

This clone was observed a handful of times. The V gene is TRBV6-1, the J gene TRBJ2-7; 9 bases fit TRBD1. CDR3 length: 12 amino acids. Germline assignment: CDR1 MNHNS and CDR2 SASEGT. V was clipped by 8 bases and J by 4 bases; unmatched bases: 3. This chain's CDR3 is CASDDRGYEQYF. In DNA form, the CDR3 reads TGTGCCAGCGACGACAGGGGGTACGAGCAGTACTTC.

The V gene is TRBV5-1, the J gene TRBJ1-1; D is possibly TRBD1 (6 bases). V gave up 0 bases and J gave up 0 bases, with 6 bases separating them. Germline V lookup: CDR1 SGHRS, CDR2 YFSETQ. The CDR3 consists of 14 residues. CDR3 protein: CASSLGDMNTEAFF. Here the CDR3 DNA reads TGCGCCAGCAGCTTGGGGGACATGAACACTGAAGCTTTCTTT.

The V gene is TRBV6-1, the J gene TRBJ1-5, with D tentatively TRBD1 (6 bases). The CDR3 consists of 13 residues. Germline CDR1 and CDR2: MNHNS and SASEGT. V was trimmed by 2 bases and J by 6 bases, leaving 8 bases between them. The CDR3 is CASSEQGSQPQHF. The CDR3 DNA reads TGTGCCAGCAGTGAACAGGGGAGTCAGCCCCAGCATTTT.